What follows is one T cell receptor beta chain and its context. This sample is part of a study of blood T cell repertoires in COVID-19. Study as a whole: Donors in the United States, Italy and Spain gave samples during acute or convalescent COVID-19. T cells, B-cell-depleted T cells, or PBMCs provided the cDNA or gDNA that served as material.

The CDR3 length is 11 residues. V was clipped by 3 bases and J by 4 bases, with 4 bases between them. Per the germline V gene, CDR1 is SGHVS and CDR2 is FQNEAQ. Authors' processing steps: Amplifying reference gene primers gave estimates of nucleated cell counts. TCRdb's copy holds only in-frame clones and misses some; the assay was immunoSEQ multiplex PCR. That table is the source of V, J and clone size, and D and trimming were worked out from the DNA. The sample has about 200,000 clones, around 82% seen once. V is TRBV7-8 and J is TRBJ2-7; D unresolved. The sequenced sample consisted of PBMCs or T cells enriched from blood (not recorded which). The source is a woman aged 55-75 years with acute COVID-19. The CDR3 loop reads CASSLEYEQYF. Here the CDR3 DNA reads TGTGCCAGCAGCTTGGAGTACGAGCAGTACTTC.